This section outlines one T cell receptor (beta chain) sequence together with its context. Its target is not known. The CDR3 runs to 16 residues. Trimming removed 7 bases from V and 0 bases from J, with 15 bases in between. Germline lookup yields CDR1 SNHLY and CDR2 FYNNEI. The source of the sample is a study of cytomegalovirus exposure and HLA in healthy donors. Regarding the study as a whole: In the 130 or so validation repertoires, a later analysis found that first-cohort TCR clusters tended to co-occur. Most TCR sequences showed up rarely, but some public TCRs showed up in many donors. Cytomegalovirus association was assigned to 170 or so TCR beta chains.

Using immunoSEQ multiplex PCR, the repertoire was profiled, and TCRdb retains in-frame clones only, with some absent. The sample shows 200,000 or so clones, roughly 88% of them seen only once. The receptor was isolated from a woman aged 30 to 39 in good health and CMV-seropositive. Sequenced: PBMCs. The V and J genes are TRBV2 and TRBJ1-4; perhaps TRBD1 as D (6 bases). The CDR3 loop reads CASIFQGFTTNEKLFF. CDR3 DNA sequence: TGTGCCAGCATTTTCCAGGGGTTCACAACTAATGAAAAACTGTTTTTT.